This T cell receptor beta chain stems from a study of Ad26.COV2.S vaccination and SARS-CoV-2 variants. Study-wide results and caveats: Following vaccination, spike-specific CD8+ and CD4+ T cell responses reportedly exhibited substantial breadth. There was a possibility that the TCR breadth and depth analyses underestimated total T cell responses. The study found similar non-spike TCR breadth in vaccine and placebo recipients. Ad26.COV2.S recipients had broader spike-specific TCRs (P = 0.0014).

Sequencing was performed with immunoSEQ multiplex PCR; in TCRdb, only in-frame clones are kept and a portion is missing. The sample holds hundreds of thousands of clones, about 91% seen once. The CDR3 sequence is 16 residues long. Germline-derived CDR1 and CDR2 are LNHDA and SQIVND (reference sequence). The V end was cut by 2 bases, the J end by 0 bases, with 11 bases between. About this clone itself: Antigen unknown.

The rearrangement links TRBV19 to TRBJ1-5; no reliable D call. The clonotype comes from a human donor who had recovered from COVID-19. Sequencing was performed on peripheral blood, taken after recovery from COVID-19. The DNA of the CDR3 is TGTGCCAGTAGTATACCCCAGACATATAGCAATCAGCCCCAGCATTTT. Its protein is CASSIPQTYSNQPQHF.